The rows below give T cell receptor beta chains drawn from one sample of a study of radiation and T cells in renal cell carcinoma. Here immunoSEQ multiplex PCR was the method, and the copy in TCRdb shows in-frame clones only, minus some. The table lists 120,000 to 150,000 clones, 88% of them singletons, with 4.1% in the top ten. Sample: blood, taken from a patient whose treatment included radiotherapy and nephrectomy. All receptors derive from a woman in her 70s with renal cell carcinoma. Each CDR3 is given with its conserved first and last residue. Each record gives: D gene, CDR3 length, V gene, clone size, J gene, CDR3 DNA, CDR3 protein. The D gene is left open where the match is weak. A row's size may be missing; if present it is once, few, many or a size class.

-,15,TRBV5-1,-,TRBJ2-1,TGCGCCAGCAGCTTGAATAGTGGATTCTACAATGAGCAGTTCTTC,CASSLNSGFYNEQFF
TRBD1,13,TRBV6-1,-,TRBJ2-1,TGTGCCAGCAGCGAACAGGGGGCCAATGAGCAGTTCTTC,CASSEQGANEQFF
-,14,TRBV9,-,TRBJ1-1,TGTGCCAGCAGCGTAGTAGCGCGGAACACTGAAGCTTTCTTT,CASSVVARNTEAFF
-,11,TRBV7-3,-,TRBJ2-3,TGTGCCAGCAGCGACGGAGGGACGCAGTATTTT,CASSDGGTQYF
-,15,TRBV5-1,-,TRBJ1-4,TGCGCCAGCAGCTTGGATGGCAGGGTGGGTGAAAAACTGTTTTTT,CASSLDGRVGEKLFF
TRBD1,15,TRBV7-9,once,TRBJ1-2,TGTGCCAGCAGCTCCGGCGGACAGGTCAGATATGGCTACACCTTC,CASSSGGQVRYGYTF
-,17,TRBV5-6,-,TRBJ1-6,TGTGCCAGCAGGCCAGGGCGTGCTAACTCCTATAATTCACCCCTCCACTTT,CASRPGRANSYNSPLHF
TRBD2,15,TRBV28,-,TRBJ2-5,TGTGCCAGCAGTTGGCCGGGACTAGGAGGGGAGACCCAGTACTTC,CASSWPGLGGETQYF
TRBD1,13,TRBV11-2,few,TRBJ2-3,TGTGCCAGCAGCTTGGCCCCCGGGACAGGGGAGTATTTT,CASSLAPGTGEYF
TRBD1,17,TRBV6-1,-,TRBJ1-4,TGTGCCAGCAGTGAAGGGGTTCGGGGCAGGGGGCTTGAAAAACTGTTTTTT,CASSEGVRGRGLEKLFF
-,16,TRBV28,-,TRBJ2-5,TGTGCCAGCAGCACTTACAGTGGGCGGTATAGAGAGACCCAGTACTTC,CASSTYSGRYRETQYF
-,15,TRBV2,-,TRBJ1-6,TGTGCCAGCAACGCCGAAAATTCCTATAATTCACCCCTCCACTTT,CASNAENSYNSPLHF
TRBD1,16,TRBV28,once,TRBJ2-2,TGTGCCAGCAGTTTGTCGGACAGGTCAGACACCGGGGAGCTGTTTTTT,CASSLSDRSDTGELFF
-,13,TRBV5-4,-,TRBJ2-1,TGTGCCAGCAGCCCCAAAGTCTCGCATGAGCAGTTCTTC,CASSPKVSHEQFF
-,15,TRBV30,-,TRBJ1-5,TGTGCCTGGAGTGTTCGCAGGGAGGGCAATCAGCCCCAGCATTTT,CAWSVRREGNQPQHF
TRBD2,18,TRBV19,-,TRBJ2-1,TGTGCCAGTAGTATACAGGGAAGACTAGCGGGGGGGTACAATGAGCAGTTCTTC,CASSIQGRLAGGYNEQFF
-,12,TRBV12-5,-,TRBJ1-2,TGTGCTAGTGGTTTGGGGGTTGGCGGCTACACCTTC,CASGLGVGGYTF
TRBD1,15,TRBV7-8,once,TRBJ2-1,TGTGCCAGCAGCTCACAGGGGGAGGTGGACAATGAGCAGTTCTTC,CASSSQGEVDNEQFF
-,16,TRBV6-5,-,TRBJ1-6,TGTGCCAGCAGTTCAGCCGGACAGAGAGACTCTTCACCCCTCCACTTT,CASSSAGQRDSSPLHF
TRBD1,15,TRBV19,-,TRBJ1-1,TGTGCCAGTCAGGGACAGGCAGAGATGAACACTGAAGCTTTCTTT,CASQGQAEMNTEAFF
-,14,TRBV4-1,-,TRBJ1-1,TGCGCCAGCAGCCAGGTGGATGTGGACACTGAAGCTTTCTTT,CASSQVDVDTEAFF
-,14,TRBV19,-,TRBJ1-4,TGTGCCAGTAGTATTGGGAGGGCCCCGGAAAAACTGTTTTTT,CASSIGRAPEKLFF
-,18,TRBV19,-,TRBJ2-1,TGTGCCAGTACGGTCCGGCGGTCAGCCGCCGGTAGCTTCAATGAGCAGTTCTTC,CASTVRRSAAGSFNEQFF
-,13,TRBV28,-,TRBJ1-5,TGTGCCAGCAGTTTATTATATAATCAGCCCCAGCATTTT,CASSLLYNQPQHF
-,13,TRBV7-9,-,TRBJ2-7,TGTGCCAGTTGCACGGGGGATTGCTACGAGCAGTACTTC,CASCTGDCYEQYF
-,16,TRBV14,-,TRBJ1-1,TGTGCCAGCAGCCAAGATCTTGTCCGGGTGAACACTGAAGCTTTCTTT,CASSQDLVRVNTEAFF
-,15,TRBV11-2,-,TRBJ1-6,TGTGCCAGCTTTAGGGACCCCGGAGGTCGTTCACCCCTCCACTTT,CASFRDPGGRSPLHF
-,14,TRBV19,-,TRBJ1-1,TGTGCCAGCTCCTCAGGACGATTGAACACTGAAGCTTTCTTT,CASSSGRLNTEAFF
-,16,TRBV10-3,-,TRBJ1-5,TGTGCCTCTGGCGGGGCCCCACCGCGAAACAATCAGCCCCAGCATTTT,CASGGAPPRNNQPQHF
-,14,TRBV15,-,TRBJ2-2,TGTGCCACCAGGAGACAGTCGAACACCGGGGAGCTGTTTTTT,CATRRQSNTGELFF
-,13,TRBV30,-,TRBJ2-3,TGTGCCTCCTCGCCGGGGGGCGCAGATACGCAGTATTTT,CASSPGGADTQYF
-,13,TRBV5-4,-,TRBJ2-5,TGTGCCAGCAGGCCGACGGGGAGGGAGACCCAGTACTTC,CASRPTGRETQYF
-,13,TRBV7-3,-,TRBJ1-2,TGTGCCAGCAGCGCTGGACGGAACTATGGCTACACCTTC,CASSAGRNYGYTF
TRBD1,13,TRBV7-3,-,TRBJ2-1,TGTGCCAGCAGCCGACAGGGGAGCAATGAGCAGTTCTTC,CASSRQGSNEQFF
-,13,TRBV9,once,TRBJ1-1,TGTGCCAGCAGCGTATATTCGAACACTGAAGCTTTCTTT,CASSVYSNTEAFF